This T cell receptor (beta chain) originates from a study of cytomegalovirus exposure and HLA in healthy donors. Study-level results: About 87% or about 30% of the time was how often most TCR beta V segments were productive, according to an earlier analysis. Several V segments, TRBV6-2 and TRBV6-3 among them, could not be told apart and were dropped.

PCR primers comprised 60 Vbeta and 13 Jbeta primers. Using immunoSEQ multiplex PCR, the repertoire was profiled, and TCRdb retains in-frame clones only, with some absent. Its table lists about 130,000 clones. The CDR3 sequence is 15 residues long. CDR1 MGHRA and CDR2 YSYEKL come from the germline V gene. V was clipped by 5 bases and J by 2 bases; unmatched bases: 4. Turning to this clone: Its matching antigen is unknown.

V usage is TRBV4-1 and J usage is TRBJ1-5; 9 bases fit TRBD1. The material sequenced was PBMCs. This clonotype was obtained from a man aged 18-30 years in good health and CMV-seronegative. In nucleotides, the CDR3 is TGCGCCAGCAGCTATCGGACAGGGGGCAATCAGCCCCAGCATTTT. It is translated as CASSYRTGGNQPQHF.